A single sample gave rise to the 28 T cell receptor beta chains below, sequenced in a study of T cell changes during pregnancy in multiple sclerosis. Produced via immunoSEQ multiplex PCR; TCRdb's table is partial and in-frame only. Counted here are tens of thousands of clones, roughly 93% occurring once; the ten biggest clones make up around 1.8%. The starting material was peripheral blood, obtained after pregnancy. These receptors were obtained from a female donor with multiple sclerosis, enrolled in a pregnancy study.

V and J are TRBV7-3 and TRBJ1-1; D may be TRBD1 (6 bases). The CDR3 spans 13 residues. Trimming removed 5 bases from V and 1 base from J, with 8 bases in between. Germline V gives CDR1 SGHTA, CDR2 FQGTGA. The DNA of the CDR3 is TGTGCCAGCAGCCCAGGGGCGAACACTGAAGCTTTCTTT. Its protein product is CASSPGANTEAFF.

The table lists this clone with a count of one. The chain couples TRBV4-2 to TRBJ2-1, with D perhaps matching TRBD2 (6 bases). V lost 0 bases and J 7 bases, leaving 10 bases between the germline ends. Germline assignment: CDR1 LGHNA and CDR2 YNFKEQ. This CDR3 is 14 amino acids long. CDR3 residues: CASSQEDGGNEQFF. The DNA for the CDR3 is TGTGCCAGCAGCCAAGAAGATGGGGGGAATGAGCAGTTCTTC.

The gene calls are TRBV4-3 and TRBJ2-3; a weak D match, TRBD1 (6 bases). Between the trimmed V and J ends, which lost 0 bases and 5 bases, there was a span of 12 bases. From germline, CDR1 is LGHNA and CDR2 YSLEER. The CDR3 consists of 15 residues. The CDR3 region is CASSQDPGQLDTQYF. The CDR3 DNA follows: TGCGCCAGCAGCCAAGACCCCGGACAGCTAGATACGCAGTATTTT.

The genes are TRBV6-6 and TRBJ1-1, with TRBD1 as a possible D gene (5 bases). Germline-derived CDR1 and CDR2 are MNHNY and SVGAGI (reference sequence). V shed 2 bases and J shed 6 bases, with 16 bases lying between them. The CDR3 is made up of 15 amino acids. The CDR3 coding sequence is TGTGCCAGCAGTTACGGAGCAGGGAGGTCCCCTGAAGCTTTCTTT. This encodes CASSYGAGRSPEAFF.

This CDR3 reads CASSLASGFYNEQFF. In nucleotides, the CDR3 is TGTGCCAGCAGTTTGGCTAGCGGGTTCTACAATGAGCAGTTCTTC. The rearrangement uses TRBV28 and TRBJ2-1; 8 positions agree with TRBD2. V trimming: 3 bases; J trimming: 3 bases; junction bases outside the gene matches: 4. Germline CDR1 MDHEN, CDR2 SYDVKM. CDR3 length: 15 residues. The full variable domain, rest sourced from reference TRBV28 and TRBJ2-1, is DVKVTQSSRYLVKRTGEKVFLECVQDMDHENMFWYRQDPGLGLRLIYFSYDVKMKEKGDIPEGYSVSREKKERFSLILESASTNQTSMYLCASSLASGFYNEQFFGPGTRLTVL.

V usage is TRBV6-6 and J usage is TRBJ1-5, with TRBD1 matching over 9 bases. This CDR3 is built from 16 residues. Germline CDR1 reads MNHNY; CDR2 reads SVGAGI (reference sequence). V lost 2 bases to trimming and J lost 7 bases; unmatched junction nucleotides: 9. The CDR3 reads CASSYGLDRGPQPQHF. DNA of the CDR3: TGTGCCAGCAGTTACGGTTTGGACAGGGGTCCGCAGCCCCAGCATTTT.

This chain connects TRBV14 to TRBJ1-4; a weak D match, TRBD1 (6 bases). CDR1 is SGHDN and CDR2 is FVKESK in the germline V gene. The CDR3 is 17 residues long. Deletions cut 4 bases from V and 0 bases from J, with 15 bases between. In nucleotides, the CDR3 is TGTGCCAGCAGCCGTAAGGGGACACATGCAACTAATGAAAAACTGTTTTTT. It encodes CASSRKGTHATNEKLFF.

The CDR3, as DNA: TGTGCCAGCAGCTCAATGAGACAGGGGCCGTGGGATGAGCAGTTCTTC. Its protein product is CASSSMRQGPWDEQFF. The chain joins TRBV11-3 to TRBJ2-1; 8 bases are a match to TRBD1. Germline CDR1 and CDR2: SGHNT and YENEEA. The CDR3 contains 16 residues. Unmatched junction bases numbered 13, after V lost 4 bases and J lost 8 bases.

This clone occurred once. The rearrangement joins TRBV20-1 to TRBJ2-7, with 7 bases lining up with TRBD2. The CDR3 runs 11 residues. Trimming took 6 bases from V and 11 from J; bases not matched to a gene: 10. Germline V gene lookup returns CDR1 DFQATT and CDR2 SNEGSKA (reference sequence). The CDR3 loop reads CSARLAALEYF. The CDR3 DNA reads as TGCAGTGCCCGTCTAGCGGCCCTGGAGTACTTC.

This clone has just one count. The rearrangement uses TRBV27 and TRBJ2-1, with D perhaps TRBD2 (6 bases). V was cut by 3 bases and J by 0 bases, with 15 bases left in between. The CDR3 runs 17 residues. Germline CDR1 MNHEY, CDR2 SMNVEV (reference sequence). The CDR3 spells CASSFKVAASSYNEQFF. The DNA for the CDR3 is TGTGCCAGCAGTTTTAAGGTAGCGGCAAGCTCCTACAATGAGCAGTTCTTC.

V and J are TRBV7-2 and TRBJ1-3; 11 bases align to TRBD1. This CDR3 comprises 16 residues. Trimming removed 6 bases from V and 0 bases from J; junction bases left unmatched: 4. Looked up from germline, CDR1 is SGHTA and CDR2 is FQGNSA. This CDR3 reads CASSWTGGSSGNTIYF. Written as DNA, the CDR3 is TGTGCCAGCAGTTGGACAGGGGGCTCCTCTGGAAACACCATATATTTT.

The chain couples TRBV7-9 to TRBJ1-1; D possibly corresponds to TRBD1 (6 bases). The V and J ends lost 5 bases and 1 base respectively, with 11 bases between them. Germline V gene data show CDR1 as SEHNR and CDR2 as FQNEAQ (reference sequence). CDR3 length equals 14 residues. DNA for the CDR3: TGTGCCAGCAGCCCCCCACAGGGGAACACTGAAGCTTTCTTT. Amino acids: CASSPPQGNTEAFF.

In its sample, this clone was seen once. The V call is TRBV7-9, the J call TRBJ2-1, with D maybe TRBD2 (5 bases). The germline V gene has CDR1 SEHNR and CDR2 FQNEAQ (reference sequence). There are 12 residues in the CDR3. Deletions cut 1 base from V and 10 bases from J, with 8 bases between. The CDR3 DNA reads as TGTGCCAGCAGCTTAGTAAGCGGCGAGCAGTTCTTC. Its protein is CASSLVSGEQFF.

The V call is TRBV7-6, the J call TRBJ1-2, with D perhaps matching TRBD1 (6 bases). Per the germline V gene, CDR1 is SGHVS and CDR2 is FNYEAQ. V lost 1 base, J lost 2 bases, and 11 bases lay in between. The length of the CDR3 is 15 residues. Written as DNA, the CDR3 is TGTGCCAGCAGCTTAGAACAGGGTGGAAACTATGGCTACACCTTC. As protein: CASSLEQGGNYGYTF.

The V and J genes are TRBV6-6 and TRBJ1-1, with 7 nucleotides matching TRBD1. CDR1 and CDR2 (germline): MNHNY, SVGAGI (reference sequence). This CDR3 spans 15 amino acids. V was pared by 0 bases and J by 4 bases, with 5 bases of the junction left unmatched. The CDR3 coding sequence is TGTGCCAGCAGTTACTCGAAAAGGACAGGCACTGAAGCTTTCTTT. Its translation is CASSYSKRTGTEAFF.

The genes are TRBV4-3 and TRBJ2-3; 7 bases line up with TRBD2. Unmatched junction bases numbered 7, after V lost 0 bases and J lost 4 bases. The CDR3 is 16 amino acids. Germline CDR1 LGHNA, CDR2 YSLEER. The CDR3 DNA follows: TGCGCCAGCAGCCAAGATTTAGGCGGGAGCGCAGATACGCAGTATTTT. Its protein is CASSQDLGGSADTQYF.

J is TRBJ2-1 and V is TRBV4-1; 10 bases are shared with TRBD2. Per the germline V gene, CDR1 is MGHRA and CDR2 is YSYEKL. The CDR3 spans 17 residues. The J segment lost 9 bases and the V segment lost 5 bases, leaving 16 bases of the junction unmatched. The CDR3 nucleotides are TGCGCCAGCAGCGAAACCCTGCCAGGAGCGGGAGGGGTTGAGCAGTTCTTC. This sequence encodes CASSETLPGAGGVEQFF.

The chain combines TRBV11-3 with TRBJ2-5; 12 bases line up with TRBD2. This CDR3 is built from 15 residues. Germline CDR1 and CDR2: SGHNT and YENEEA. V gave up 5 bases and J gave up 6 bases; unmatched junction bases: 7. CDR3 coding DNA: TGTGCCAGCAGCCTCAGACTAGCGGGAGTCAAGACCCAGTACTTC. Its translation: CASSLRLAGVKTQYF.

The J gene is TRBJ2-7, the V gene TRBV29-1; 7 nucleotides align to TRBD2. The CDR3 contains 13 residues. Germline-derived CDR1 and CDR2 are SQVTM and ANQGSEA. V lost 7 bases and J lost 2; bases outside the gene matches: 8. The CDR3 region is CSARGGRTYEQYF. For the CDR3, the DNA is TGCAGCGCCCGGGGAGGGAGAACCTACGAGCAGTACTTC.

The chain couples TRBV18 to TRBJ2-7; TRBD1 might be the D (5 bases). The CDR3 covers 12 residues. Germline-derived CDR1 and CDR2 are KGHSH and LQKENI. V lost 3 bases to trimming and J lost 3 bases, with 6 bases between them. This CDR3 reads CASSPRGYEQYF. The DNA of the CDR3 is TGTGCCAGCTCACCTAGGGGCTACGAGCAGTACTTC. Looking up the rest from reference TRBV18 and TRBJ2-7 gives the full variable domain: NAGVMQNPRHLVRRRGQEARLRCSPMKGHSHVYWYRQLPEEGLKFMVYLQKENIIDESGMPKERFSAEFPKEGPSILRIQQVVRGDSAAYFCASSPRGYEQYFGPGTRLTVT.

The sample holds one count of this clone. This chain joins TRBV7-9 and TRBJ2-5, with TRBD2 identical over 8 bases. The CDR3 length is 15 residues. V trimming: 1 base; J trimming: 5 bases; junction bases outside the gene matches: 6. Germline V CDR1 and CDR2: SEHNR, FQNEAQ (reference sequence). CDR3 sequence reads: CASSLEAGGPETQYF. CDR3 sequence (DNA): TGTGCCAGCAGCTTAGAGGCGGGAGGCCCGGAGACCCAGTACTTC.

The DNA of the CDR3 is TGTGCCAGGTACAGGAGATCGAACACCGGGGAGCTGTTTTTT. Its translation: CARYRRSNTGELFF. This sequence joins TRBV6-5 and TRBJ2-2, with a possible D match to TRBD1 (5 bases). The germline V gene has CDR1 MNHEY and CDR2 SVGAGI. This CDR3 is 14 amino acids long. The V end was cut by 9 bases, the J end by 0 bases, with 11 bases between.

J is TRBJ2-5 and V is TRBV7-9; TRBD1 is a possible D gene (5 bases). V lost 1 base to trimming and J lost 14 bases, with 17 bases between them. CDR3 length: 13 residues. CDR1 is SEHNR, CDR2 FQNEAQ, per germline (reference sequence). The CDR3 DNA follows: TGTGCCAGCAGCTTAGGGGGCGTAGGGGCCTTTTACTTC. Translating it yields CASSLGGVGAFYF.

The CDR3 loop reads CASSLYRGGNQPQHF. The CDR3 region has the DNA TGCGCCAGCAGCCTGTACAGGGGCGGGAATCAGCCCCAGCATTTT. The chain recombines TRBV4-3 with TRBJ1-5, with 7 bases matching TRBD1. Germline lookup yields CDR1 LGHNA and CDR2 YSLEER. The CDR3 loop spans 15 amino acids. V lost 4 bases and J lost 4; bases outside the gene matches: 7.

The chain has TRBV2 and TRBJ2-1; 12 positions agree with TRBD2. Germline V CDR1 and CDR2: SNHLY, FYNNEI. The CDR3 length is 16 residues. Losses at the gene ends were 5 bases for V and 5 bases for J; bases not matched to a gene: 7. In DNA form, the CDR3 reads TGTGCCAGCAGTTCGACTAGCGGGAGATTCGACAATGAGCAGTTCTTC. It yields the protein CASSSTSGRFDNEQFF.

The V call is TRBV5-4, the J call TRBJ1-1, with D tentatively TRBD1 (5 bases). This CDR3 comprises 13 residues. CDR1 is SGHNT and CDR2 is YYREEE in the germline V gene (reference sequence). V gave up 5 bases and J gave up 5 bases, with 13 bases separating them. The CDR3 coding sequence is TGTGCCAGCAGTCCGAGACAGAGGACTGAAGCTTTCTTT. It codes for CASSPRQRTEAFF.

V and J are TRBV7-2 and TRBJ1-1; 7 bases match TRBD1. Germline V gene sequence: CDR1 SGHTA, CDR2 FQGNSA. The V and J ends lost 4 bases and 1 base, in that order; junction bases with no gene match: 9. This CDR3 comprises 16 residues. The CDR3 coding sequence is TGTGCCAGCAGCTGGGACAGTTCCCCGACGAACACTGAAGCTTTCTTT. Its protein is CASSWDSSPTNTEAFF.

The rearrangement links TRBV5-4 to TRBJ2-1; D possibly corresponds to TRBD2 (5 bases). Germline V gene lookup returns CDR1 SGHNT and CDR2 YYREEE (reference sequence). Trimming left V 3 bases short and J 5 bases short, with 15 bases between. The CDR3 length is 15 residues. CDR3 DNA: TGTGCCAGCAGCTCTCTAGCCCAGCTCCACAATGAGCAGTTCTTC. Translation gives CASSSLAQLHNEQFF.